This T cell receptor (beta chain) was sequenced during a study of T cells in Graves' hyperthyroidism and ophthalmopathy. The junction had 11 bases not matched to a gene; V was cut back by 3 bases and J by 5 bases. Germline V gives CDR1 DFQATT, CDR2 SNEGSKA (reference sequence). The CDR3 sequence is 15 residues long. Researchers amplified the TCR beta CDR3 regions from RNA transcripts. A set of HTBI primers served as the primers for a first-round RT-PCR of the TCR CDR3. A single record per CDR3 protein comes from TCRdb applying MiXCR to the multiplex PCR reads. This table has about 510,000 distinct CDR3 sequences, 14% appearing once.

The clonotype originates from a woman between 40 and 55 years old with Graves' hyperthyroidism. The chain recombines TRBV20-1 with TRBJ1-1; TRBD1 agrees at 8 bases. The sample was blood. The CDR3 DNA follows: TGCAGTGCTAGTCCTCCCGACAGGGGATGGACTGAAGCTTTCTTT. Amino acid sequence: CSASPPDRGWTEAFF.